The subject of this entry is one T cell receptor beta chain. This specimen belongs to a study of blood T cell repertoires in COVID-19. Only in-frame clones appear in the TCRdb table, and some are missing; sequencing was by immunoSEQ multiplex PCR. The sample records some 400,000 clones, 90% being singletons. This CDR3 is built from 14 residues. Germline loops: CDR1 SGHTA, CDR2 FQGNSA. With 5 bases clipped from V and 6 bases from J, the junction kept 7 bases outside the gene matches. The origin of this receptor is a man aged 18-30 years with active or convalescent COVID-19. The specimen sequenced was peripheral blood. The V call is TRBV7-2, the J call TRBJ2-3; 8 bases line up with TRBD2. CDR3 sequence reads: CASSLQRESDTQYF. The CDR3 nucleotides are TGTGCCAGCAGCCTTCAGCGGGAGAGTGATACGCAGTATTTT.